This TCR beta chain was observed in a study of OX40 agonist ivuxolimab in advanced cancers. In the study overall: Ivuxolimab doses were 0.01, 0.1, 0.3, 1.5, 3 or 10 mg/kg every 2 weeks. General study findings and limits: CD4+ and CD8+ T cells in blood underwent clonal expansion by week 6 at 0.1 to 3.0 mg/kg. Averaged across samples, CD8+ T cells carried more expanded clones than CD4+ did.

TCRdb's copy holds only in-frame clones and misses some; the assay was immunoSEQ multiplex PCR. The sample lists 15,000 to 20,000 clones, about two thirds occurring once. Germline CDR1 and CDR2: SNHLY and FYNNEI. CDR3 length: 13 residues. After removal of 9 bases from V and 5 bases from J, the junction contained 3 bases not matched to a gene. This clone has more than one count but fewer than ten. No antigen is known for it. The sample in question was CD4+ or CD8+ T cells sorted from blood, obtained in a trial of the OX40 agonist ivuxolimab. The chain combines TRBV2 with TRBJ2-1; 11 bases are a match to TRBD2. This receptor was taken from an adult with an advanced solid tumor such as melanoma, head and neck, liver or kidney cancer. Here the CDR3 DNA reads TGTGCCAGACCGGGACTAGCGGACAATGAGCAGTTCTTC. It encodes CARPGLADNEQFF. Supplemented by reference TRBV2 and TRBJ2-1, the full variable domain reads EPEVTQTPSHQVTQMGQEVILRCVPISNHLYFYWYRQILGQKVEFLVSFYNNEISEKSEIFDDQFSVERPDGSNFTLKIRSTKLEDSAMYFCARPGLADNEQFFGPGTRLTVL.